This T cell receptor beta chain was captured by sequencing in a study of cytomegalovirus exposure and HLA in healthy donors. The CDR3 is made up of 16 amino acids. CDR1 is SGHTA, CDR2 FQGTGA, per germline. V lost 5 bases, J lost 10 bases, and 12 bases stayed unmatched. PCR used 60 Vbeta primers and 13 Jbeta primers. Original analysis: There were about 80 million unique TCR beta chains by a later count, and approximately 10 million of them were shared. Sequencing used immunoSEQ multiplex PCR; TCRdb keeps in-frame clones, though not all of them. V and J calls and clone size come straight from that table; D and trimming were deduced from the DNA. The repertoire table contains some 110,000 clones. As for this clone: Its antigen is currently unknown.

Overall study results and limits: A classifier reportedly called cytomegalovirus status with high sensitivity and specificity. At a 0.05 false discovery rate, a later analysis found about 17,000 TCR beta sequences to be associated with HLA alleles.

The clonotype was recovered from a man in his forties in good health and CMV-seropositive. The sequenced sample was PBMCs. This chain uses TRBV7-3 with TRBJ2-1, with 12 positions matching TRBD2. The CDR3 is CASSPRTSGVPMEQFF. The CDR3 region has the DNA TGTGCCAGCAGCCCTAGGACTAGCGGGGTACCTATGGAGCAGTTCTTC.